The 27 T cell receptor beta chains given below trace back to one sample, sequenced in a study of blood T cell repertoires in COVID-19. Measured with immunoSEQ multiplex PCR; TCRdb has only the in-frame clones, and not every one. The data contain 240,000 or so clones, about 81% of them singletons. The sequencing sample was made of peripheral blood. The receptors shown here come from a woman aged 60-75 years with active or convalescent COVID-19.

As to this clone: The junction departs from the called germline gene at one end, perhaps through a read error. The chain couples TRBV12-3 or TRBV12-4 to TRBJ1-2; TRBD1 matches 8 bases. CDR3 length: 12 amino acids. CDR3 DNA sequence: TGTGCCAGCAGGTCTTACAGGGGGTCATTGGCCTTC. Amino acid sequence: CASRSYRGSLAF.

This chain joins TRBV5-1 and TRBJ2-7; 8 nucleotides align to TRBD1. CDR3 size: 15 residues. Germline CDR1 SGHRS, CDR2 YFSETQ. J lost 3 bases, V lost 1 base, and 6 bases had no gene match. CDR3 nucleotides: TGCGCCAGCAGCTTGTTTTCAGGGGGCCACTACGAGCAGTACTTC. Translated: CASSLFSGGHYEQYF.

This clone was seen a single time. The rearrangement links TRBV30 to TRBJ2-3, with unresolved D. The CDR3 totals 13 residues. V lost 0 bases to trimming and J lost 6 bases, with 10 bases between them. CDR1 GTSNPN and CDR2 SVGIG come from the germline V gene (reference sequence). The CDR3: CAWSVLASDTQYF. CDR3 nucleotide sequence: TGTGCCTGGAGTGTGTTAGCTTCGGATACGCAGTATTTT.

As for this clone: An end of the junction differs from the germline gene, which may be a read error. V and J are TRBV7-7 and TRBJ2-5; 10 nucleotides agree with TRBD2. The length of the CDR3 is 15 residues. Germline V gene data show CDR1 as SSHAT and CDR2 as FNYEAQ (reference sequence). Here the CDR3 reads CASSSAGGGQETQYF. For the CDR3, the DNA is TGTGCTAGCAGCTCAGCGGGGGGGGGTCAAGAGACCCAGTACTTC. The whole variable domain, remainder taken from reference TRBV7-7 and TRBJ2-5, is GAGVSQSPRYKVTKRGQDVTLRCDPISSHATLYWYQQALGQGPEFLTYFNYEAQPDKSGLPSDRFSAERPEGSISTLTIQRTEQRDSAMYRCASSSAGGGQETQYFGPGTRLLVL.

This rearrangement joins TRBV3-1 (or the pseudogene TRBV3-2) to TRBJ1-3, with a weak D call TRBD1 (6 bases). The CDR3 consists of 17 residues. Trimming left V 1 base short and J 0 bases short, with 13 bases between. Germline-derived CDR1 and CDR2 are LGHDT and YNNKEL (reference sequence). The CDR3 loop is CASSQVGGASSGNTIYF. The CDR3 nucleotides are TGTGCCAGCAGCCAAGTCGGGGGGGCTAGCTCTGGAAACACCATATATTTT.

The chain links TRBV3-1 (or the pseudogene TRBV3-2) to TRBJ2-1, with unresolved D. V gave up 4 bases and J gave up 0 bases, with 10 bases separating them. Germline V CDR1 and CDR2: LGHDT, YNNKEL (reference sequence). There are 15 residues in the CDR3. The DNA for the CDR3 is TGTGCCAGCAGCCCCGCGGTCCACTCCTACAATGAGCAGTTCTTC. Its protein product is CASSPAVHSYNEQFF.

The chain has TRBV6-5 and TRBJ1-1, with a weak D call TRBD1 (5 bases). Trimming removed 6 bases at V and 9 bases at J, with 20 bases between. Germline assignment: CDR1 MNHEY and CDR2 SVGAGI. The CDR3 extends over 14 amino acids. CDR3 sequence: CASRGILGPKKAFF. For the CDR3, the DNA is TGTGCCAGCAGGGGGATCTTGGGGCCAAAGAAAGCTTTCTTT.

This chain uses TRBV10-3 with TRBJ2-7; TRBD2 might be the D (7 bases). Germline-derived CDR1 and CDR2 are ENHRY and SYGVKD. The length of the CDR3 is 14 residues. Trimming pared 6 bases from V and 4 bases from J, leaving 16 bases between. CDR3 amino acids: CAIRGGADSYEQYF. CDR3 bases: TGTGCCATCAGGGGGGGGGCAGACTCGTACGAGCAGTACTTC.

This chain joins TRBV5-4 and TRBJ2-3; 7 nucleotides match TRBD1. This CDR3 has 14 residues. The V gene end was trimmed by 5 bases and the J gene end by 4 bases; junction bases not matched to a gene: 7. From germline, CDR1 is SGHNT and CDR2 YYREEE (reference sequence). The CDR3 DNA is TGTGCCAGCAGACCGGGACAGTCACCAGATACGCAGTATTTT. Its protein is CASRPGQSPDTQYF.

The chain couples TRBV5-6 to TRBJ2-7; tentatively, D is TRBD1 (5 bases). Trimming removed 1 base from V and 3 bases from J, with 11 bases in between. This CDR3 is 14 amino acids long. Germline-derived CDR1 and CDR2 are SGHDT and YYEEEE. The CDR3 region is CASSLLIRGYEQYF. The CDR3 DNA follows: TGTGCCAGCAGCTTGTTGATAAGGGGCTACGAGCAGTACTTC.

This chain links TRBV5-4 with TRBJ2-3; D might be TRBD2 (6 bases). There are 12 residues in the CDR3. With 5 bases removed from V and 6 bases from J, the gap between germline ends came to 10 bases. CDR1 is SGHNT and CDR2 is YYREEE in the germline V gene (reference sequence). The CDR3 protein is CASRGGEDTQYF. The DNA for the CDR3 is TGTGCCAGCAGGGGGGGTGAGGATACGCAGTATTTT.

The chain is built from TRBV2 and TRBJ1-5; D might be TRBD1 (5 bases). The V end was cut by 0 bases, the J end by 0 bases, with 12 bases between. CDR3 size: 17 residues. Germline V gene lookup returns CDR1 SNHLY and CDR2 FYNNEI. The CDR3 DNA follows: TGTGCCAGCAGTGAAGCGCGGGGGGTGCGTAGCAATCAGCCCCAGCATTTT. As protein: CASSEARGVRSNQPQHF.

The chain employs TRBV11-3 and TRBJ1-3, with D possibly TRBD1 on 6 matching bases. V was cut by 5 bases and J by 1 base, with 9 bases left in between. Germline V gene data show CDR1 as SGHNT and CDR2 as YENEEA. The CDR3 is 14 residues long. The CDR3 protein is CASSPGTSGNTIYF. The CDR3 nucleotides read TGTGCCAGCAGCCCCGGGACATCTGGAAACACCATATATTTT.

The chain carries TRBV7-2 and TRBJ2-3; weak D call: TRBD1 (5 bases). V was pared by 1 base and J by 4 bases, with 9 bases between. Germline-derived CDR1 and CDR2 are SGHTA and FQGNSA. The CDR3 extends over 14 amino acids. CDR3 DNA sequence: TGTGCCAGCAGCTTAGGTCCAGGGTCAGATACGCAGTATTTT. Translating it yields CASSLGPGSDTQYF.

J is TRBJ2-1 and V is TRBV10-2; 8 positions agree with TRBD1. Trimming cost V 8 bases and J 9 bases; bases outside gene matches: 9. CDR1 and CDR2 (germline): WSHSY, SAAADI. The CDR3 spans 13 residues. CDR3 in DNA: TGCGCCAGCCGCGGACAGGGTAAAAGTGAGCAGTTCTTC. As protein: CASRGQGKSEQFF.

V usage is TRBV7-2 and J usage is TRBJ1-6; unclear D gene. The CDR3 extends over 12 amino acids. V was pared by 4 bases and J by 10 bases, with 8 bases between. Germline lookup yields CDR1 SGHTA and CDR2 FQGNSA. The chain's CDR3 is CASSSRLSPLHF. The CDR3 nucleotides read TGTGCCAGCAGCTCCAGACTCTCACCCCTCCACTTT.

V gene TRBV7-2 combines with J gene TRBJ1-2; D is possibly TRBD1 (6 bases). The CDR3 has 14 amino acids. V lost 5 bases to trimming and J lost 7 bases, with 17 bases between them. From germline, CDR1 is SGHTA and CDR2 FQGNSA. In DNA, the CDR3 is TGTGCCAGCAGCCCCCGGACAGAGAGCGGTGGCTACACCTTC. Translating it yields CASSPRTESGGYTF.

The V and J genes are TRBV30 and TRBJ1-2; no clear D gene. The CDR3 loop spans 13 amino acids. V dropped 7 bases and J dropped 0 bases, with 12 bases sitting between them. The germline gives CDR1 GTSNPN, CDR2 SVGIG (reference sequence). The CDR3 reads CASGSTANYGYTF. CDR3 DNA: TGTGCCTCCGGATCAACAGCTAACTATGGCTACACCTTC. The whole variable domain, remainder taken from reference TRBV30 and TRBJ1-2, is SQTIHQWPATLVQPVGSPLSLECTVEGTSNPNLYWYRQAAGRGLQLLFYSVGIGQISSEVPQNLSASRPQDRQFILSSKKLLLSDSGFYLCASGSTANYGYTFGSGTRLTVV.

This clone was recorded only once. The gene calls are TRBV3-1 (or the pseudogene TRBV3-2) and TRBJ2-1, with 9 bases matching TRBD2. This CDR3 is 16 amino acids long. V lost 0 bases and J lost 4; bases outside the gene matches: 4. Germline CDR1 is LGHDT and CDR2 is YNNKEL (reference sequence). The CDR3: CASSQDRLAGYNEQFF. For the CDR3, the DNA is TGTGCCAGCAGCCAAGATCGCCTAGCGGGGTACAATGAGCAGTTCTTC.

The genes are TRBV19 and TRBJ1-1; 7 bases match TRBD1. V lost 6 bases and J lost 1; bases outside the gene matches: 5. The CDR3 has 14 residues. CDR1 and CDR2 (germline): LNHDA, SQIVND (reference sequence). DNA for the CDR3: TGTGCCAGTAGCACCCCAGGGGGGAACACTGAAGCTTTCTTT. It encodes CASSTPGGNTEAFF. The entire variable domain, with the rest obtained from reference TRBV19 and TRBJ1-1, is as follows: DGGITQSPKYLFRKEGQNVTLSCEQNLNHDAMYWYRQDPGQGLRLIYYSQIVNDFQKGDIAEGYSVSREKKESFPLTVTSAQKNPTAFYLCASSTPGGNTEAFFGQGTRLTVV.

The chain carries TRBV24-1 and TRBJ1-6, with TRBD1 matching over 8 bases. The CDR3 is made up of 15 amino acids. The ends lost 3 bases at V and 4 bases at J; junction bases unmatched: 1. The germline V gene has CDR1 KGHDR and CDR2 SFDVKD. The CDR3 loop is CATSDRTGYNSPLHF. Written as DNA, the CDR3 is TGTGCCACCAGTGATCGGACAGGGTATAATTCACCCCTCCACTTT.

This chain uses TRBV4-1 with TRBJ1-3; no firm D call. CDR3 size: 17 residues. The germline gives CDR1 MGHRA, CDR2 YSYEKL. The V gene lost 0 bases and the J gene lost 2 bases, with 14 bases spanning the gap. The CDR3 reads CASSQDWAIRTGNTIYF. In nucleotides, the CDR3 is TGCGCCAGCAGCCAAGATTGGGCTATAAGGACTGGAAACACCATATATTTT.

In its sample, this clone was seen a few times. The chain employs TRBV6-5 and TRBJ2-7; 8 positions match TRBD1. Looked up from germline, CDR1 is MNHEY and CDR2 is SVGAGI. Trimming at V came to 5 bases and at J to 3 bases, leaving 3 bases not matched to a gene. CDR3 size: 13 residues. This chain's CDR3 is CASSTGGIYEQYF. The CDR3 DNA sequence: TGTGCCAGCAGTACAGGGGGGATCTACGAGCAGTACTTC.

This clone is a singleton in its sample. The genes are TRBV6-6 and TRBJ1-2; TRBD1 matches at 7 bases. CDR3 length: 15 residues. Per germline, CDR1 MNHNY and CDR2 SVGAGI (reference sequence). Losses at the gene ends were 0 bases for V and 5 bases for J; bases not matched to a gene: 6. CDR3 sequence (DNA): TGTGCCAGCAGTTACTCCCGGGACAGAGCTTATGGCTACACCTTC. It specifies CASSYSRDRAYGYTF.

The V call is TRBV5-5, the J call TRBJ2-7, with a possible D match to TRBD1 (6 bases). Trimming shortened V by 1 base and J by 5 bases, and 10 bases separated the two germline ends. CDR1 is SGHKS, CDR2 YYEKEE, per germline (reference sequence). The CDR3 is 13 residues long. In DNA, the CDR3 is TGTGCCAGCAGCTTGACAGGGTCCGACGAGCAGTACTTC. It is translated as CASSLTGSDEQYF. Full variable domain (missing parts from reference TRBV5-5 and TRBJ2-7): DAGVTQSPTHLIKTRGQQVTLRCSPISGHKSVSWYQQVLGQGPQFIFQYYEKEERGRGNFPDRFSARQFPNYSSELNVNALLLGDSALYLCASSLTGSDEQYFGPGTRLTVT.

J is TRBJ1-1 and V is TRBV6-6; D gene unclear. CDR1 MNHNY and CDR2 SVGAGI come from the germline V gene (reference sequence). The CDR3 spans 12 residues. Trimming shortened V by 4 bases and J by 5 bases, and 8 bases separated the two germline ends. In DNA form, the CDR3 reads TGTGCCAGCAGTTCACTAGATACTGAAGCTTTCTTT. It is translated as CASSSLDTEAFF.

The rearrangement uses TRBV6-6 and TRBJ2-7; 9 bases map to TRBD2. This CDR3 contains 15 residues. Per the germline V gene, CDR1 is MNHNY and CDR2 is SVGAGI (reference sequence). J gave up 6 bases and V 2 bases, and 8 bases lay outside the gene matches. CDR3 bases: TGTGCCAGCAGTTACGCCGTGGGACTAGCTCTCGAGCAGTACTTC. Its protein product is CASSYAVGLALEQYF.